This TCR beta chain was profiled in a study of PD-1 blockade in classical Hodgkin lymphoma. About the research overall: The study gave patients nivolumab 3 mg/kg intravenously every 2 weeks.

Whole-study results and caveats: It was CD4+ TCR diversity, not CD8+, that rose significantly by C4D1. Complete responders showed a baseline diversity that resembled the diversity of newly diagnosed patients.

Concerning this clone: The antigen remains undetermined.

Germline trimming cut 3 bases from V and 5 bases from J; bases unmatched to any gene: 8. The CDR3 consists of 15 residues. Germline CDR1 and CDR2: KGHSH and LQKENI. TCRdb's copy holds only in-frame clones and misses some; the assay was immunoSEQ multiplex PCR. The profile shows tens of thousands of clones, 82% of them singletons. All the patients suffered relapse after autologous stem cell transplantation, and brentuximab vedotin exposure differed. Sample: peripheral blood mononuclear cells (PBMCs), taken before the second cycle of nivolumab. This TCR was recovered from a human donor with classical Hodgkin lymphoma. This sequence joins TRBV18 and TRBJ2-7; 9 bases fit TRBD1. The CDR3 spells CASSPYRGQGHEQYF. DNA of the CDR3: TGTGCCAGCTCACCTTACAGGGGGCAGGGGCACGAGCAGTACTTC.